This T cell receptor (beta chain) originates from a study of blood T cell repertoires in COVID-19. The germline CDR1 and CDR2 sequences are MNHEY and SMNVEV (reference sequence). V trimming: 4 bases; J trimming: 6 bases; junction bases outside the gene matches: 17. The CDR3 spans 18 residues. The repertoire was sequenced with immunoSEQ multiplex PCR; TCRdb's copy has only in-frame clones and lacks some. This table has over 200,000 clones, 86% appearing once. Everyone who took part was about 18 to 90 years old, and they came from about 23 US areas. Assignments of participants to cohorts depended upon their own reported clinical history.

The sequencing sample was made of PBMCs or T cells enriched from blood (not recorded which). The chain carries TRBV27 and TRBJ2-1; 8 bases line up with TRBD2. The TCR comes from a woman aged 25 to 45 who had been exposed to COVID-19. In nucleotides, the CDR3 is TGTGCCAGCAGTTCCCCTGGTACTTCCGGGGGGGCTCGCAATGAGCAGTTCTTC. Protein: CASSSPGTSGGARNEQFF.